This T cell receptor beta chain was profiled in a study of OX40 agonist ivuxolimab in advanced cancers. In the study overall: The costimulatory receptor OX40 (CD134) was targeted by ivuxolimab, a fully human IgG2 agonistic monoclonal antibody. Intravenous ivuxolimab was administered to patients every 2 weeks at six dose levels: 0.01, 0.1, 0.3, 1.5, 3 and 10 mg/kg. Among the approximately 50 dose-escalation patients, 19 had hepatocellular carcinoma, 15 or so melanoma, 9 renal cell carcinoma and 9 head and neck cancer. In the dose-escalation cohort, about four fifths of patients were male, and the mean age was approximately 60 years with a range of roughly 23 to 79. Patients were allowed to have had prior anti-PD-1, anti-PD-L1 or anti-CTLA-4 therapy, and 40% of the dose-escalation patients had previously received checkpoint inhibitors. Partial responses were achieved by three dose-escalation patients, of whom one had hepatocellular carcinoma and two had cutaneous melanoma. The purpose of peripheral TCRbeta sequencing was to test whether ivuxolimab changed TCR sequence diversity and led to clonal T-cell expansion. The paper describes the monotherapy dose-escalation part (N of about 55 patients) of the phase I trial of ivuxolimab. Study-wide conclusions, independent of this receptor: After ivuxolimab, expanded clones were on average more numerous among CD8+ T cells than among CD4+ T cells. At doses from 0.1 to 3.0 mg/kg, clonal expansion was seen in both CD4+ and CD8+ blood T cells between baseline and week 6. Low levels of normalized T-cell clonal expansion were also seen in some nonresponding patients. The antigen specificity of the peripheral T cells that underwent clonal expansion was not determined. In partial responders in the 0.1-3.0 mg/kg groups, normalized peripheral clonal expansion was found to be among the lowest, especially among CD8+ T cells.

Concerning this clone itself: The specificity of this receptor is unknown. The record has no base qualities; no much larger clone is one base away.

Relative to germline, V is 0 bases shorter and J is 2 bases shorter, with 17 bases between their ends. CDR1 KGHSY and CDR2 FQNENV were looked up in the germline V gene. From the cysteine through the phenylalanine, the CDR3 covers 17 amino acids. Only CDR3 DNA is held: 51 bases, read in frame from base 1. The trial excluded patients who had a history of autoimmune disease or who were on systemic immunosuppression. In every dose cohort, peripheral blood was drawn for TCR sequencing at baseline, cycle 4 day 1, and cycle 7 day 1. Samples were obtained from an open-label, multicenter, first-in-human phase I dose-escalation trial of ivuxolimab. The trial enrolled adults with locally advanced or metastatic head and neck squamous cell, hepatocellular, melanoma or renal cell carcinoma. Before TCR sequencing, CD4+ and CD8+ T cells were separately sorted from peripheral blood. Genomic DNA was extracted from sorted cells for sequencing of the TCRbeta CDR3 region. The immunoSEQ Assay was used to sequence the TCRbeta CDR3 regions. In TCRdb, the immuneACCESS table is reduced to in-frame sequences with V and J assigned. These tables do not hold every clone; where another copy was compared, an unresolved V gene accounts for under half, and the others remain unexplained. The sample contains 50,000 or so clones, 90% to 95% of them found a single time. Roughly a quarter of the sample comes from the top ten.

This clonotype was sampled from an adult with an advanced solid tumor such as melanoma, head and neck, liver or kidney cancer. The sample consisted of CD4+ or CD8+ T cells sorted from blood, taken in a trial of the OX40 agonist ivuxolimab. Recombination joined TRBV16 with TRBJ2-7; the D gene lacks a confident call. The CDR3 reads CASSQSLVGLGAYEQYF. The DNA sequence follows: TGTGCCAGCAGCCAATCGCTTGTAGGGCTTGGTGCCTACGAGCAGTACTTC. Full variable domain (CDR3 extended with the reference TRBV16 and TRBJ2-7 proteins): GEEVAQTPKHLVRGEGQKAKLYCAPIKGHSYVFWYQQVLKNEFKFLISFQNENVFDETGMPKERFSAKCLPNSPCSLEIQATKLEDSAVYFCASSQSLVGLGAYEQYFGPGTRLTVT.